Listed here are 10 T cell receptor beta chains from one sample, sequenced in a study of blood T cell repertoires in COVID-19. The data were produced by immunoSEQ multiplex PCR, yet TCRdb's version contains in-frame clones alone and is incomplete. Found here are 150,000 or so clones, about 85% of them singletons; the top ten hold around 5.4%. The specimen was peripheral blood. These receptors came from a woman aged 45-59 years with COVID-19, enrolled during active disease.

The CDR3 DNA reads as TGTGCCAGCAGCCAGACTAGCTTCTCCTACAATGAGCAGTTCTTC. Its protein is CASSQTSFSYNEQFF. The chain carries TRBV7-2 and TRBJ2-1; 7 bases fit TRBD2. This CDR3 comprises 15 residues. Germline-derived CDR1 and CDR2 are SGHTA and FQGNSA. V trimming: 5 bases; J trimming: 0 bases; junction bases outside the gene matches: 4.

Comments on this clone: Other DNA sequences of this sample code for an identical CDR3. V is TRBV7-2 and J is TRBJ2-6, with a weak D call TRBD2 (7 bases). Per germline, CDR1 SGHTA and CDR2 FQGNSA. V was clipped by 8 bases and J by 4 bases, with 15 bases between them. The CDR3 is 15 residues long. The CDR3, as DNA: TGTGCCAGCCGGGGCGGGGGCTCCGGGGCCAACGTCCTGACTTTC. Protein product: CASRGGGSGANVLTF.

The V call is TRBV10-3, the J call TRBJ1-2, with TRBD1 matching over 7 bases. The CDR3 contains 11 residues. The V and J ends lost 10 bases and 8 bases, in that order; junction bases with no gene match: 7. In germline, CDR1 is ENHRY, CDR2 SYGVKD. The CDR3 reads CATGGVGGYTF. CDR3 in DNA: TGTGCCACAGGGGGAGTGGGCGGCTACACCTTC.

The chain has TRBV28 and TRBJ2-5, with a tentative D call TRBD1 (6 bases). The CDR3 has 15 amino acids. CDR1 is MDHEN and CDR2 is SYDVKM in the germline V gene. V lost 6 bases and J lost 2, with 16 bases in between. The CDR3 DNA follows: TGTGCCAGCAGCCCCACAGGGAACTTACAAGAGACCCAGTACTTC. Its protein product is CASSPTGNLQETQYF.

V usage is TRBV19 and J usage is TRBJ1-1, with 7 bases identical to TRBD1. From germline, CDR1 is LNHDA and CDR2 SQIVND (reference sequence). Trimming removed 9 bases from V and 2 bases from J; junction bases left unmatched: 12. The CDR3 contains 15 residues. CDR3 sequence: CASWEPGGPNTEAFF. The CDR3 region has the DNA TGTGCCAGCTGGGAACCAGGGGGTCCAAACACTGAAGCTTTCTTT.

The chain employs TRBV28 and TRBJ2-4; 11 positions match TRBD1. Unmatched junction bases numbered 5, after V lost 4 bases and J lost 6 bases. Germline CDR1 MDHEN, CDR2 SYDVKM. The CDR3 totals 15 residues. As DNA, the CDR3 is TGTGCCAGCAGTTCAGGACAGGGGGCTGGAAACATTCAGTACTTC. Translating gives CASSSGQGAGNIQYF. The full variable domain, its missing parts supplied by reference TRBV28 and TRBJ2-4, is DVKVTQSSRYLVKRTGEKVFLECVQDMDHENMFWYRQDPGLGLRLIYFSYDVKMKEKGDIPEGYSVSREKKERFSLILESASTNQTSMYLCASSSGQGAGNIQYFGAGTRLSVL.

The gene calls are TRBV6-5 and TRBJ2-1, with D perhaps TRBD2 (5 bases). The CDR3 runs to 13 residues. CDR1 and CDR2 from the germline V gene are MNHEY and SVGAGI. The ends were cut back, 6 bases at V and 6 bases at J, with 12 bases in the middle. The CDR3 is CASSQALANEQFF. The CDR3 nucleotides are TGTGCCAGCAGCCAAGCCCTAGCCAATGAGCAGTTCTTC.

V usage is TRBV24-1 and J usage is TRBJ2-3; tentative D call: TRBD2 (6 bases). The CDR3 runs 17 residues. Germline V CDR1 and CDR2: KGHDR, SFDVKD. V was clipped by 3 bases and J by 1 base, with 16 bases between them. CDR3 coding DNA: TGTGCCACCAGTGATGGGGGATCCCGGAGGGGCACAGATACGCAGTATTTT. It translates to CATSDGGSRRGTDTQYF.

The rearrangement uses TRBV6-2 or TRBV6-3 and TRBJ1-3; weak D call: TRBD1 (6 bases). V was clipped by 3 bases and J by 0 bases, with 18 bases between them. Germline V gene sequence: CDR1 MNHEY, CDR2 SVGEGT. The CDR3 runs 18 residues. The CDR3 nucleotides are TGTGCCAGCAGTTATCTAGGACAGAGCTACCTCTCTGGAAACACCATATATTTT. Its protein product is CASSYLGQSYLSGNTIYF.

V gene TRBV3-1 (or the pseudogene TRBV3-2) combines with J gene TRBJ1-2; 8 nucleotides line up with TRBD1. CDR1 LGHDT and CDR2 YNNKEL come from the germline V gene (reference sequence). V dropped 4 bases and J dropped 4; count of bases not matched to a gene: 5. The CDR3 length is 14 residues. This CDR3 is CASSREDRVYGYTF. The CDR3 DNA follows: TGTGCCAGCAGCCGCGAGGACAGGGTCTATGGCTACACCTTC.